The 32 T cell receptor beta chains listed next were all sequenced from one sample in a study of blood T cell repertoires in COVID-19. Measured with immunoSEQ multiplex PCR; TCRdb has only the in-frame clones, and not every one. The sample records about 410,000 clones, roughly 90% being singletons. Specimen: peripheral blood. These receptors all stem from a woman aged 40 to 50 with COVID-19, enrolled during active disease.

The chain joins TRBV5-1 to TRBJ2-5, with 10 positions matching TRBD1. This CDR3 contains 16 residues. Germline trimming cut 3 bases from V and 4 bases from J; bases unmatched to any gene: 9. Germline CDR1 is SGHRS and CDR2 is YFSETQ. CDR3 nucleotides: TGCGCCAGCAGCTCTGGGGAAGGGACAGGGGTAGAGACCCAGTACTTC. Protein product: CASSSGEGTGVETQYF.

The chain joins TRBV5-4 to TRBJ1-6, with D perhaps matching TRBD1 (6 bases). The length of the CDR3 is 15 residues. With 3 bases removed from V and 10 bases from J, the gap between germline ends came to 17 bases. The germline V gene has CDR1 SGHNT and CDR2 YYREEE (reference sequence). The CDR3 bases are TGTGCCAGCAGCTCCCCCGACAGGCGCAACTCACCCCTCCACTTT. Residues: CASSSPDRRNSPLHF.

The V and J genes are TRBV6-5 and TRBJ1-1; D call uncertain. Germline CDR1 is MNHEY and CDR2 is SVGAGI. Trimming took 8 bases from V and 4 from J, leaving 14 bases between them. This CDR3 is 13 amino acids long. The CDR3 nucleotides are TGTGCCAGCCACTTAAGTAGATCCACTGAAGCTTTCTTT. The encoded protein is CASHLSRSTEAFF.

CDR3 sequence (DNA): TGTGCCAGTACCCCCGGGGTTAGCGGGAGAGACACCCAGGACAATGAGCAGTTCTTC. Encoded protein: CASTPGVSGRDTQDNEQFF. The chain joins TRBV19 to TRBJ2-1; 9 nucleotides align to TRBD2. CDR3 size: 19 residues. From germline, CDR1 is LNHDA and CDR2 SQIVND (reference sequence). Trimming at V came to 7 bases and at J to 5 bases, leaving 21 bases not matched to a gene.

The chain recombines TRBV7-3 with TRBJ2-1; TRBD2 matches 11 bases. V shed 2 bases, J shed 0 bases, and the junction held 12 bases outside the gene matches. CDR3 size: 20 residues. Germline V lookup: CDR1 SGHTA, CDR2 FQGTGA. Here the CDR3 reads CASSLLGGLAEDSSYNEQFF. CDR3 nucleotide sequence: TGTGCCAGCAGCTTACTGGGGGGACTAGCGGAAGATAGCTCCTACAATGAGCAGTTCTTC.

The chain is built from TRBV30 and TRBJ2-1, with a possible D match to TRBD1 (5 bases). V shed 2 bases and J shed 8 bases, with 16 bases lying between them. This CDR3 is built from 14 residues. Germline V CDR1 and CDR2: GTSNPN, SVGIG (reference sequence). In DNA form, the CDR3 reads TGTGCCTGGAGTTTGGGCAGGGCGCCCGATGAGCAGTTCTTC. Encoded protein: CAWSLGRAPDEQFF. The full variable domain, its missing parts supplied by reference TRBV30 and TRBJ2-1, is SQTIHQWPATLVQPVGSPLSLECTVEGTSNPNLYWYRQAAGRGLQLLFYSVGIGQISSEVPQNLSASRPQDRQFILSSKKLLLSDSGFYLCAWSLGRAPDEQFFGPGTRLTVL.

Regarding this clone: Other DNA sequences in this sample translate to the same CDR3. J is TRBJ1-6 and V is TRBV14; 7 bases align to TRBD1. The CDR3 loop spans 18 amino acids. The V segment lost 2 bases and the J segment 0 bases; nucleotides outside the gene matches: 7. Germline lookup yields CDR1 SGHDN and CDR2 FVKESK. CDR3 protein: CASSQKTGPSSYNSPLHF. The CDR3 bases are TGTGCCAGCAGCCAAAAGACAGGGCCGAGCTCCTATAATTCACCCCTCCACTTT.

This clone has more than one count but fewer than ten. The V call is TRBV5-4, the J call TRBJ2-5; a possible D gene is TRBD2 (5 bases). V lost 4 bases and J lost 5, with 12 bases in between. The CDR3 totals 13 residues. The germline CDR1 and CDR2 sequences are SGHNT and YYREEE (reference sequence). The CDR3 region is CASSPTTGETQYF. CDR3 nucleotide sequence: TGTGCCAGCAGCCCGACTACGGGCGAGACCCAGTACTTC.

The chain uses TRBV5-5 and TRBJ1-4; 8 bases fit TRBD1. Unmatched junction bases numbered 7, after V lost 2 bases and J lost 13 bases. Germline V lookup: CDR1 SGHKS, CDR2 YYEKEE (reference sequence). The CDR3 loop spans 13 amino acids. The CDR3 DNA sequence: TGTGCCAGCAGCTTTACTCCCGGGACAGGACTGTTTTTT. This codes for CASSFTPGTGLFF.

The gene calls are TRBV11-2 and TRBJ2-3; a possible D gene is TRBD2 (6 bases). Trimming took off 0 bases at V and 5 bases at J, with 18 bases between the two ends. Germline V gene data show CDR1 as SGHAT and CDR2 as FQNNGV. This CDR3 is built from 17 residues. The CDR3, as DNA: TGTGCCAGCAGCTTAGATATAACGGGAGCCCAGGGAGATACGCAGTATTTT. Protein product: CASSLDITGAQGDTQYF.

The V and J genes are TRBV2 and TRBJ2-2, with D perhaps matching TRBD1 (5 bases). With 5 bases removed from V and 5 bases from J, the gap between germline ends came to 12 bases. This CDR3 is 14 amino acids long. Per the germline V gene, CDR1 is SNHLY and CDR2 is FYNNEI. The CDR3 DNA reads TGTGCCAGCAGTTGGGGCGCCGGAACCGGGGAGCTGTTTTTT. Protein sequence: CASSWGAGTGELFF.

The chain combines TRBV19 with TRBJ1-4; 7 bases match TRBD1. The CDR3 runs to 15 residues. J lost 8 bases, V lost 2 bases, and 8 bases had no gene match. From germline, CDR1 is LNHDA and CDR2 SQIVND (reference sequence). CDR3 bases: TGTGCCAGTAGTATAACGAGGGGGCGCCGAGAAAAACTGTTTTTT. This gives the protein CASSITRGRREKLFF.

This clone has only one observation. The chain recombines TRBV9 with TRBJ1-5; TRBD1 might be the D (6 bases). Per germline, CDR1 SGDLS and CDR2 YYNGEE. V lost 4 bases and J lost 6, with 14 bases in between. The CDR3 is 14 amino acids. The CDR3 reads CASSQQGLGQPQHF. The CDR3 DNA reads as TGTGCCAGCAGCCAACAGGGCTTGGGTCAGCCCCAGCATTTT.

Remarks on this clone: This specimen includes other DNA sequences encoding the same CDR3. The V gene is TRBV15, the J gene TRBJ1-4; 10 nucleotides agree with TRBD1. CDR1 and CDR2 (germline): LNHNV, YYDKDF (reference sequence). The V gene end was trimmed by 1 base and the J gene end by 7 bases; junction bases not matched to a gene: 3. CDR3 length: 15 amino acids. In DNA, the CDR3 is TGTGCCACCAGCAGAGGACAGGGGGCTGTTGAAAAACTGTTTTTT. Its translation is CATSRGQGAVEKLFF. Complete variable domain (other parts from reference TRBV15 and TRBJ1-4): DAMVIQNPRYQVTQFGKPVTLSCSQTLNHNVMYWYQQKSSQAPKLLFHYYDKDFNNEADTPDNFQSRRPNTSFCFLDIRSPGLGDTAMYLCATSRGQGAVEKLFFGSGTQLSVL.

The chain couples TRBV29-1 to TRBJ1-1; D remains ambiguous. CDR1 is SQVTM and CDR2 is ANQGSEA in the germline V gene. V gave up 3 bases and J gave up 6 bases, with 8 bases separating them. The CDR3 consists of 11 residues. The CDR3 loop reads CSVDQAAEAFF. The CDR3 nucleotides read TGCAGCGTTGATCAAGCGGCTGAAGCTTTCTTT.

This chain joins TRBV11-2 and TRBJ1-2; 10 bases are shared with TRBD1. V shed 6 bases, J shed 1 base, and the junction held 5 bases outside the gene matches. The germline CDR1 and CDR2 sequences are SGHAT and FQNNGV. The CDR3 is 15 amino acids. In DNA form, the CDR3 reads TGTGCCAGCAGTTTCGGACAGGGGGGTAACTATGGCTACACCTTC. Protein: CASSFGQGGNYGYTF.

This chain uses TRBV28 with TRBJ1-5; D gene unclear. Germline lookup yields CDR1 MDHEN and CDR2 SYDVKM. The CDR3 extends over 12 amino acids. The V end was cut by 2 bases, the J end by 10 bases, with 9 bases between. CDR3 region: CASSLGLVPQHF. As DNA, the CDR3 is TGTGCCAGCAGTTTAGGCCTCGTCCCCCAGCATTTT.

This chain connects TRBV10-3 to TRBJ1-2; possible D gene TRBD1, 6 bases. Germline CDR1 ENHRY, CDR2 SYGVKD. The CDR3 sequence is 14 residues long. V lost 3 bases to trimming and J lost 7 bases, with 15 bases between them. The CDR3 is CAISDRGRGSGYTF. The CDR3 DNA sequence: TGTGCCATCAGTGATAGGGGCAGGGGAAGTGGCTACACCTTC.

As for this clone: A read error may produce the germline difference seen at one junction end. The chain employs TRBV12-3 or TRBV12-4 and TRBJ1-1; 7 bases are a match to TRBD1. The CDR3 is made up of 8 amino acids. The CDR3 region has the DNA TGTGCCAGCAGCGGGACAGACTTT. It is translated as CASSGTDF.

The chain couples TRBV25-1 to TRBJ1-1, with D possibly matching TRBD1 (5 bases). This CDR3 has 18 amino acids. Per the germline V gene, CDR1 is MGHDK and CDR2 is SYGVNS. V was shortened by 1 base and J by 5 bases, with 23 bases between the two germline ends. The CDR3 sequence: CASSESFAAGRGWTEAFF. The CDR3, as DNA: TGTGCCAGCAGTGAATCTTTTGCGGCAGGGCGCGGATGGACTGAAGCTTTCTTT.

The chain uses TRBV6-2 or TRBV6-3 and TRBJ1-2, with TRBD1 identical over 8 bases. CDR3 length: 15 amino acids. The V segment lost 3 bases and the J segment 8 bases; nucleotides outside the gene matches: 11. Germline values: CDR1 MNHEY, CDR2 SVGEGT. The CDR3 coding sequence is TGTGCCAGCAGTTATCCAACAGGGGGAATAAACGGCTACACCTTC. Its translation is CASSYPTGGINGYTF.

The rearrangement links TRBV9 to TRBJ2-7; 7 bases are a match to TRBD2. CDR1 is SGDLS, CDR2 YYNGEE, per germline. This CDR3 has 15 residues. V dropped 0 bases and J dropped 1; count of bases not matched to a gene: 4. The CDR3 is CASSVGLAESYEQYF. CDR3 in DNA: TGTGCCAGCAGCGTAGGCCTAGCGGAATCCTACGAGCAGTACTTC.

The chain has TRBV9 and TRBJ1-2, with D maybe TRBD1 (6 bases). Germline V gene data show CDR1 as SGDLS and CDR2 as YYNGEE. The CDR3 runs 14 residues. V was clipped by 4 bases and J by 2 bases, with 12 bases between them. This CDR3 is CASSRGGPNYGYTF. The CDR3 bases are TGTGCCAGCAGCCGGGGGGGGCCAAACTATGGCTACACCTTC.

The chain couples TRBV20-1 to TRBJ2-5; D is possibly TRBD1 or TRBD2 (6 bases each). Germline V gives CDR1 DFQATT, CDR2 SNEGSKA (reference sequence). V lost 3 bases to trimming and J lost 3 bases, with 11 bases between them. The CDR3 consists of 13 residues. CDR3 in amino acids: CSASEGGEETQYF. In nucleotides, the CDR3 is TGCAGTGCTAGTGAGGGGGGTGAAGAGACCCAGTACTTC.

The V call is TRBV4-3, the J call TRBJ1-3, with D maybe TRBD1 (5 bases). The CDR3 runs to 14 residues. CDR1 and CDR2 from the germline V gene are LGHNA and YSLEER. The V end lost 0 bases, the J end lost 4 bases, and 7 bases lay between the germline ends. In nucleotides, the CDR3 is TGCGCCAGCAGCCAAGATAGGACAGGAAACACCATATATTTT. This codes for CASSQDRTGNTIYF.

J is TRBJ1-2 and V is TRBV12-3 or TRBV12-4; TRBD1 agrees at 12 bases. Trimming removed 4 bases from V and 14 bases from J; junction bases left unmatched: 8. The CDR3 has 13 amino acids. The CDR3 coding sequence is TGTGCCAGCAGTTCCGGGACAGGGGGCTCGGATACCTTC. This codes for CASSSGTGGSDTF.

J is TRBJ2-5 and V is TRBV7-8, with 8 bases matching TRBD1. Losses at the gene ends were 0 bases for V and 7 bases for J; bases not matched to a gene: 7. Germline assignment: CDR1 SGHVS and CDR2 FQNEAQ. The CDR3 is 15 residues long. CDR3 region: CASSLAMATGVTQYF. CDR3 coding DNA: TGTGCCAGCAGCTTAGCGATGGCGACAGGGGTGACCCAGTACTTC.

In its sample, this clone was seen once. Here the CDR3 reads CASSPSGNPYEQYF. CDR3 nucleotides: TGTGCCAGCTCACCTTCGGGGAATCCCTACGAGCAGTACTTC. The rearrangement uses TRBV18 and TRBJ2-7, with D possibly matching TRBD2 (5 bases). The CDR3 loop spans 14 amino acids. V lost 3 bases, J lost 2 bases, and 11 bases lay in between. From germline, CDR1 is KGHSH and CDR2 LQKENI.

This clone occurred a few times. The CDR3 nucleotides are TGCAGCGTTGAATCGGTCAAGGGGGCTATGGAGACCCAGTACTTC. It is translated as CSVESVKGAMETQYF. The chain links TRBV29-1 to TRBJ2-5, with 7 nucleotides matching TRBD1. Unmatched junction bases numbered 11, after V lost 2 bases and J lost 5 bases. CDR1 is SQVTM, CDR2 ANQGSEA, per germline. The CDR3 spans 15 residues.

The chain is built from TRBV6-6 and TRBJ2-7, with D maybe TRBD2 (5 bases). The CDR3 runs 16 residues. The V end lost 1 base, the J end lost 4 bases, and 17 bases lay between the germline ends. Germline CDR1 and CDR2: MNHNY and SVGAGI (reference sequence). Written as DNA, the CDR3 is TGTGCCAGCAGTTACTACTCGGCGTCTGGCGGGTACGAGCAGTACTTC. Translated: CASSYYSASGGYEQYF.

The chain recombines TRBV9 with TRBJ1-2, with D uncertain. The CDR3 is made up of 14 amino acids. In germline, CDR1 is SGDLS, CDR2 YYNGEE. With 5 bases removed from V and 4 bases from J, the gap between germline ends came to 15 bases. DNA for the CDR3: TGTGCCAGCAGTACCGTGACGGGTAGCTATGGCTACACCTTC. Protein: CASSTVTGSYGYTF.

Written as DNA, the CDR3 is TGTGCCAGCAGCACTGCGGAGAGTTCACCCCTCCACTTT. It translates to CASSTAESSPLHF. The chain employs TRBV6-2 or TRBV6-3 and TRBJ1-6; D gene unclear. Germline CDR1 is MNHEY and CDR2 is SVGEGT. The CDR3 is 13 amino acids. V lost 6 bases and J lost 9, with 12 bases in between.